The clone carrying this TCR beta chain was seen a single time. Its cognate antigen is unknown. Here immunoSEQ multiplex PCR was the method, and the copy in TCRdb shows in-frame clones only, minus some. The sample contains 170,000 or so clones, about nine tenths of which appear only once. This entry belongs to a study of T cell responses to AZD1222 COVID-19 vaccine. Study summary: Pooled samples include second doses given at about 4 or 12 weeks.

The ends were cut back, 2 bases at V and 5 bases at J, with 9 bases in the middle. CDR3 length: 13 residues. CDR1 and CDR2 from the germline V gene are MNHEY and SVGAGI. Points from the study as a whole: Along spike, vaccine-associated CD4 TCRs were found throughout, with dominance at 160-218 and 743-854. Repertoires were obtained only post-peak T cell response. Nearly half of spike-specific TCRs reportedly go after variant regions that carry no mutations.

The origin of this receptor is an adult in good health. The sequenced sample was peripheral blood, obtained on day 0 of AZD1222 vaccination. The gene calls are TRBV6-5 and TRBJ1-1; D ambiguous. CDR3 in amino acids: CASSYLSRTEAFF. DNA for the CDR3: TGTGCCAGCAGTTACCTATCGAGGACTGAAGCTTTCTTT.